Below, one T cell receptor (beta chain) is given with its context. Antigen: not known. This CDR3 contains 16 residues. Losses at the gene ends were 5 bases for V and 3 bases for J; bases not matched to a gene: 9. This record comes from a study of T cell repertoires in cytomegalovirus infection. Each CDR3 protein gets one entry after TCRdb re-called the reads with MiXCR. This sample yields roughly 920,000 distinct CDR3 sequences, of which roughly a third are seen a single time; around an eighth belongs to the top ten. The sequencing used cultured CD8+ T cells from PBMCs, collected from culture after CMV antigen stimulation. The sequence was obtained from a human donor in good health (CMV status not recorded). Some clones in this sample may be carry-over from other donors' samples. The rearrangement links TRBV12-3 or TRBV12-4 to TRBJ1-2, with 10 bases lining up with TRBD1. In DNA form, the CDR3 reads TGTGCCAGCAGTCCGGTGGGACAGGGGTTTTACTATGGCTACACCTTC. This encodes CASSPVGQGFYYGYTF.